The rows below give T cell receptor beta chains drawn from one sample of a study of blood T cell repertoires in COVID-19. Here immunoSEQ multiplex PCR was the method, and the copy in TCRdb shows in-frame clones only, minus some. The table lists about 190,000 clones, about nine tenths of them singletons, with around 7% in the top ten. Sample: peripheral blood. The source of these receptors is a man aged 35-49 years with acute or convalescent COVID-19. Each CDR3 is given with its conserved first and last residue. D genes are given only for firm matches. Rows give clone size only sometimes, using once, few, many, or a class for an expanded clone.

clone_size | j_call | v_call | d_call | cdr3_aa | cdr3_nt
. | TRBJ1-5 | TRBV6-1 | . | CASSEARGTNQPQHF | TGTGCCAGCAGTGAAGCGCGGGGGACCAATCAGCCCCAGCATTTT
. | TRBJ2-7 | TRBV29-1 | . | CSVEYRAQPYEQYF | TGCAGCGTTGAGTACAGGGCCCAACCCTACGAGCAGTACTTC
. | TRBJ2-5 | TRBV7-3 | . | CASSLGLMETQYF | TGTGCCAGCAGCTTAGGCTTGATGGAGACCCAGTACTTC
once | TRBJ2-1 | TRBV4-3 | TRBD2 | CASSLQRGGGGEQFF | TGCGCCAGCAGCCTTCAGCGGGGGGGAGGGGGTGAGCAGTTCTTC
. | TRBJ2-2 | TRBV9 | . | CASSVGPGVLAGELFF | TGTGCCAGCAGCGTAGGTCCAGGGGTTCTGGCCGGGGAGCTGTTTTTT
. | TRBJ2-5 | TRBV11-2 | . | CASSLGRIAGQETQYF | TGTGCCAGCAGCTTAGGTCGAATAGCTGGACAAGAGACCCAGTACTTC
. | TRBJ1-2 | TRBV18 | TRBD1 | CASSPGQEGSGYTF | TGTGCCAGCTCACCGGGACAGGAGGGCTCTGGCTACACCTTC
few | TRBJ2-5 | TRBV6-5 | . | CASSSARGAGETQYF | TGTGCCAGCAGTTCGGCCCGTGGGGCGGGGGAGACCCAGTACTTC
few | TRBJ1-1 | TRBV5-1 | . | CASSLDGQLNTEAFF | TGCGCCAGCAGCTTGGATGGACAGTTGAACACTGAAGCTTTCTTT
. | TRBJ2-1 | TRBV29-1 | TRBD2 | CSVETSGGSYNEQFF | TGCAGCGTTGAGACTAGCGGGGGGTCTTACAATGAGCAGTTCTTC
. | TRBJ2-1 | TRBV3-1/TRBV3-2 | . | CASSQEMASDEQFF | TGTGCCAGCAGCCAAGAGATGGCTAGCGATGAGCAGTTCTTC
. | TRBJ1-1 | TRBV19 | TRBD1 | CASSYRGDTEAFF | TGTGCCAGTAGTTACAGGGGGGACACTGAAGCTTTCTTT
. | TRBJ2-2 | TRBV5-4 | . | CASSLQRGGGTGELFF | TGTGCCAGCAGCTTGCAGAGGGGAGGGGGCACCGGGGAGCTGTTTTTT
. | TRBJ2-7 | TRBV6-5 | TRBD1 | CASSYTGTATYEQYF | TGTGCCAGCAGTTACACTGGGACAGCCACCTACGAGCAGTACTTC
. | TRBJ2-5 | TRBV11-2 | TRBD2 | CASSLDQRGGGVETQYF | TGTGCCAGCAGCTTAGACCAGCGGGGGGGCGGAGTAGAGACCCAGTACTTC
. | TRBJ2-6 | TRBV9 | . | CASSVDVGRAEGSGANVLTF | TGTGCCAGCAGCGTAGACGTCGGCAGGGCGGAGGGCTCTGGGGCCAACGTCCTGACTTTC
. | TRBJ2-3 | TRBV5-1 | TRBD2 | CASSLAGGGTDTQYF | TGCGCCAGCAGCTTAGCGGGGGGGGGCACAGATACGCAGTATTTT
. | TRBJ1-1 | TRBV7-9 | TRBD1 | CASSYRQGSKTEAFF | TGTGCCAGCAGCTATCGACAGGGGTCTAAGACTGAAGCTTTCTTT
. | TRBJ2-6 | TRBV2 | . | CASSENWRNGANVLTF | TGTGCCAGCAGTGAAAATTGGAGGAACGGGGCCAACGTCCTGACTTTC
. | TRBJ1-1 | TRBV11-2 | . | CASSLVRGTEAFF | TGTGCCAGCAGCTTGGTCAGGGGCACTGAAGCTTTCTTT
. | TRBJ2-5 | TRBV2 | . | CASEPGEETQYF | TGTGCCAGTGAACCAGGGGAAGAGACCCAGTACTTC
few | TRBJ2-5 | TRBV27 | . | CASSLKRVGETQYF | TGTGCCAGCAGTTTGAAGAGGGTCGGGGAGACCCAGTACTTC
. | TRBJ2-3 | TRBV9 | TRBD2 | CASSGTSGPSTDTQYF | TGTGCCAGCAGCGGTACTAGCGGTCCTAGCACAGATACGCAGTATTTT
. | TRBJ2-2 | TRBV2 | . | CASSETRGAGTGELFF | TGTGCCAGCAGTGAAACCCGGGGGGCGGGCACCGGGGAGCTGTTTTTT
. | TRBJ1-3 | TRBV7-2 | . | CASRVTGNTIYF | TGTGCCAGCAGGGTGACAGGAAACACCATATATTTT
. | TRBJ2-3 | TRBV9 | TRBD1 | CASSVASWTGDTDTQYF | TGTGCCAGCAGCGTAGCATCATGGACAGGGGACACAGATACGCAGTATTTT
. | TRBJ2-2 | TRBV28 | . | CASNTGTGELFF | TGTGCCAGCAACACAGGGACCGGGGAGCTGTTTTTT
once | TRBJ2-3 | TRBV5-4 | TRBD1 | CASSYPGTGSNTQYF | TGTGCCAGCAGCTACCCCGGGACAGGGTCAAATACGCAGTATTTT